The clone carrying this T cell receptor (beta chain) is categorized as medium-sized (0.01 to 0.1%). This entry comes from a study of blood T cell repertoires in COVID-19. As for the study in general: Acute and convalescent COVID-19 specimens originated in the United States, Italy and Spain. In each case, the material was cDNA or gDNA derived from T cells, B-cell-depleted T cells, or PBMCs.

The assay was immunoSEQ multiplex PCR, and TCRdb's table has in-frame clones only and misses some. The sample contains some 82,000 clones, about four fifths of which appear only once. Specimen: peripheral blood. The sequence was obtained from a man aged 80 or over with active or convalescent COVID-19.

CDR3 sequence reads: CSASGTNNQPQHF. CDR3 nucleotides: TGCAGTGCTAGTGGCACAAACAATCAGCCCCAGCATTTT. The chain has TRBV20-1 and TRBJ1-5; D remains unclear. Per germline, CDR1 DFQATT and CDR2 SNEGSKA (reference sequence). CDR3 size: 13 residues. Between the trimmed V and J ends, which lost 3 bases and 3 bases, there was a span of 9 bases.